The T cell receptor (beta chain) described here comes from a study of blood T cell repertoires in COVID-19. As for the study in general: PBMCs, B-cell-depleted T cells, or T cells were the source of the cDNA or gDNA that made up the material.

One Seattle source followed patients from active infection through their disease course. J lost 3 bases, V lost 4 bases, and 4 bases had no gene match. CDR1 KGHDR and CDR2 SFDVKD come from the germline V gene. The CDR3 covers 16 residues. In the source study's methods: The authors estimated nucleated cell counts from reference gene primer amplification. Libraries were prepared by immunoSEQ multiplex PCR; TCRdb keeps only in-frame clonotypes and omits some of them. That table gives V, J and clone size, and the DNA gave D and trimming. The sample has more than 150,000 clones; roughly 76% are singletons.

The gene calls are TRBV24-1 and TRBJ2-1, with 11 bases that match TRBD2. This TCR was recovered from an elderly woman with COVID-19, enrolled during active disease. Material: peripheral blood. The CDR3 nucleotides read TGTGCCACCAGTGACCCGGGACTAGCGGACTACAATGAGCAGTTCTTC. This gives the protein CATSDPGLADYNEQFF.